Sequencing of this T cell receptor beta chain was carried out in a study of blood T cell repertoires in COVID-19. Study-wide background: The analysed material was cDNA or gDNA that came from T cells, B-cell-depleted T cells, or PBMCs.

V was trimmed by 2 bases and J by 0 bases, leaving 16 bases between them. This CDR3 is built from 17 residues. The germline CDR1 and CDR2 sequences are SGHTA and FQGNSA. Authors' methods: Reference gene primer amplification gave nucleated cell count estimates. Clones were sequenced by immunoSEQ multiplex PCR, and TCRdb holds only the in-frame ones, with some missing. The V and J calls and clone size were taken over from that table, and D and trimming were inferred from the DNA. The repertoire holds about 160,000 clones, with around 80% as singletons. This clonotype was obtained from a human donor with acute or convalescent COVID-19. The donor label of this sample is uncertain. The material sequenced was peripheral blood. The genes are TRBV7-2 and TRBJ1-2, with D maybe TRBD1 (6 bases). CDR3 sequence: CASSLLGVGAPNYGYTF. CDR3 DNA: TGTGCCAGCAGCTTACTCGGTGTGGGGGCTCCTAACTATGGCTACACCTTC.